Given below is one TCR beta chain in context. Its target is not known. Amplification used 60 Vbeta primers and 13 Jbeta primers. Here immunoSEQ multiplex PCR was the method, and the copy in TCRdb shows in-frame clones only, minus some. The table records some 190,000 clones, 70% to 80% of them present only once. The sample comes from a study of cytomegalovirus exposure and HLA in healthy donors. General study results and limits: Rarity characterized most TCR sequences, yet some public TCRs appeared in many donors. In a later analysis, common viral pathogens appeared linked to several of the most significant clusters. In vitro checks showed that three CMV-associated chains really do target CMV antigens.

Germline V CDR1 and CDR2: SGHTA, FQGTGA. V dropped 5 bases and J dropped 6 bases, with 19 bases sitting between them. The CDR3 length is 15 residues. The TCR sequence derives from a man aged 18 to 30 in good health and CMV-seronegative. The genes are TRBV7-3 and TRBJ1-2, with D perhaps TRBD1 (6 bases). Sequencing was carried out using PBMCs. CDR3 sequence (DNA): TGTGCCAGCAGCCCTCGACCCCAGGGGCCTGATGGCTACACCTTC. Residues: CASSPRPQGPDGYTF.